This T cell receptor beta chain is drawn from a study of a mutant IDH1 vaccine in newly diagnosed glioma. Study-level information: The treated population exhibited a male proportion of about 60%, a female proportion of about 38%, and a mean age of approximately 41 years. Before enrollment, patients got radiotherapy alone, temozolomide alone, or mostly the combination.

Sequencing used immunoSEQ multiplex PCR; TCRdb keeps in-frame clones, though not all of them. The profile shows 35,000 to 40,000 clones, under 80% of them singletons. Whole-study findings and limits: In approximately 92% of patients, immune responses induced by the vaccine occurred.

A note on this clone: Its antigen is still unknown.

V shed 2 bases and J shed 8 bases, with 15 bases lying between them. The CDR3 is made up of 14 amino acids. Germline V lookup: CDR1 SGHTA, CDR2 FQGNSA. The time point here: baseline, week 1 (first vaccination visit). Specified treatment: pre-vaccination baseline after standard-of-care therapy. Each of the donors came in with new WHO grade 3 or 4 astrocytomas that were IDH1-mutant and ATRX-lost. This specimen was PBMCs, taken from a glioma patient treated with radiotherapy, temozolomide or both. The sequence was collected from a man aged 40-55 years with glioma. Some clones in this sample may be carry-over from other donors' samples. This chain connects TRBV7-2 to TRBJ1-2; D remains ambiguous. The CDR3 is CASSLNEAEGGYTF. The DNA for the CDR3 is TGTGCCAGCAGCTTAAATGAGGCAGAGGGCGGCTACACCTTC.